This TCR beta chain appears in the sequencing data of a study of cytomegalovirus exposure and HLA in healthy donors. Regarding the study as a whole: TCR beta V segments were, for the most part, productive about 87% or about 30% of the time in an earlier analysis. The only immune exposure information that was available was CMV serostatus.

CDR1 SQVTM and CDR2 ANQGSEA come from the germline V gene. The CDR3 totals 13 residues. J lost 6 bases, V lost 7 bases, and 9 bases had no gene match. The study ran its PCR with 60 Vbeta and 13 Jbeta primers. Here immunoSEQ multiplex PCR was the method, and the copy in TCRdb shows in-frame clones only, minus some. Found here are 150,000 to 200,000 clones, 80% of them singletons; the top ten hold about 4.7%. As concerns this clone: What it recognizes is unknown.

The clonotype was recovered from a man under 40 in good health and CMV-seronegative. The rearrangement uses TRBV29-1 and TRBJ2-3, with 8 bases fitting TRBD2. Sequenced material: PBMCs. CDR3 loop: CSAPGGEGDTQYF. CDR3 DNA sequence: TGCAGCGCCCCGGGGGGGGAGGGGGATACGCAGTATTTT.